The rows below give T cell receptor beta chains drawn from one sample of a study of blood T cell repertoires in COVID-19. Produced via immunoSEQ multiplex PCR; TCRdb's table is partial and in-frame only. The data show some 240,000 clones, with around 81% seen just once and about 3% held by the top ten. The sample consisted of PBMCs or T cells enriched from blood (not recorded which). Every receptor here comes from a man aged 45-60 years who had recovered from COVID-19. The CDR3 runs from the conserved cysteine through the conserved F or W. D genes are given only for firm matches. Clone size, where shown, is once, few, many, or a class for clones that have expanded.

DNA: TGTGCCAGCTCATTTAGCGAGGCCTACGAGCAGTACTTC
CDR3: CASSFSEAYEQYF
D: -
V: TRBV18
J: TRBJ2-7
size: -

DNA: TGTGCCAGCACCCAGACAGGGATCGGAGACACTGAAGCTTTCTTT
CDR3: CASTQTGIGDTEAFF
D: TRBD1
V: TRBV25-1
J: TRBJ1-1
size: -

DNA: TGTGCCATCAGTGAGAGAGGATTACAGAACACTGAAGCTTTCTTT
CDR3: CAISERGLQNTEAFF
D: -
V: TRBV10-3
J: TRBJ1-1
size: -

DNA: TGCGCCAGCAGCTTGGTTGGGACAGGGGAGTCTGACTATGGCTACACCTTC
CDR3: CASSLVGTGESDYGYTF
D: TRBD1
V: TRBV5-1
J: TRBJ1-2
size: few

DNA: TGTGCCAGCAGTGAACAGTTAGCGGGGGGCTACGAGCAGTACTTC
CDR3: CASSEQLAGGYEQYF
D: TRBD2
V: TRBV6-1
J: TRBJ2-7
size: -

DNA: TGTGCCAGCAGTTTATCAAGGCCGGGGACAGGCCAAGAGACCCAGTACTTC
CDR3: CASSLSRPGTGQETQYF
D: TRBD1
V: TRBV27
J: TRBJ2-5
size: -

DNA: TGTGCCAGCAGCTTAGACAGGGTGAACACTGAAGCTTTCTTT
CDR3: CASSLDRVNTEAFF
D: -
V: TRBV11-3
J: TRBJ1-1
size: -

DNA: TGTGCCAGCAGAAAAGTAGGGGGAGCCAAGACCCAGTACTTC
CDR3: CASRKVGGAKTQYF
D: -
V: TRBV28
J: TRBJ2-5
size: -

DNA: TGTGCCACCAGTGATTTGGGGACAGGGGGCTACAATGAGCAGTTCTTC
CDR3: CATSDLGTGGYNEQFF
D: TRBD1
V: TRBV24-1
J: TRBJ2-1
size: once

DNA: TGTGCCAGCAGTCAGTCAGGGGCGGGGGGCTTCTACGAGCAGTACTTC
CDR3: CASSQSGAGGFYEQYF
D: TRBD2
V: TRBV6-6
J: TRBJ2-7
size: -

DNA: TGTGCCAGTGGGGCCTCGCTGGGCTACGAGCAGTACTTC
CDR3: CASGASLGYEQYF
D: -
V: TRBV19
J: TRBJ2-7
size: -

DNA: TGTGCCAGCAGCCGCGGGGATTGGTCACCCCTCCACTTT
CDR3: CASSRGDWSPLHF
D: -
V: TRBV25-1
J: TRBJ1-6
size: -

DNA: TGTGCCAGCAGCGGACTACGTAGCGGGGAGACCCAGTACTTC
CDR3: CASSGLRSGETQYF
D: TRBD2
V: TRBV2
J: TRBJ2-5
size: -

DNA: TGTGCCAGCAGCCAAGAGGGGACAGGGTACGGCTACACCTTC
CDR3: CASSQEGTGYGYTF
D: TRBD1
V: TRBV4-2
J: TRBJ1-2
size: -

DNA: TGTGCCAGCAGCTTGGGGGGCCGGGACACCTATAATTCACCCCTCCACTTT
CDR3: CASSLGGRDTYNSPLHF
D: -
V: TRBV5-4
J: TRBJ1-6
size: -

DNA: TGTGCCGTTGGTACTAGCGGCTCCTACGAGCAGTACTTC
CDR3: CAVGTSGSYEQYF
D: TRBD2
V: TRBV7-8
J: TRBJ2-7
size: -

DNA: TGTGCCAGCAGCGCCCAGACGGTACGGAGGGGATCTCTCGAGCAGTACTTC
CDR3: CASSAQTVRRGSLEQYF
D: -
V: TRBV7-2
J: TRBJ2-7
size: -

DNA: TGCGCCAGCCGGACAGGGGGCGCCGGCACTGAAGCTTTCTTT
CDR3: CASRTGGAGTEAFF
D: TRBD1
V: TRBV5-1
J: TRBJ1-1
size: -

DNA: TGTGCCAGCAGTTACTTACAGGGGAAGCCCCAGCATTTT
CDR3: CASSYLQGKPQHF
D: TRBD1
V: TRBV6-5
J: TRBJ1-5
size: -

DNA: TGTGCCAGCAGCCCTCTCCGGAATGAAAAACTGTTTTTT
CDR3: CASSPLRNEKLFF
D: -
V: TRBV14
J: TRBJ1-4
size: -

DNA: TGTGCCAGCCAGACAGGGGTTGGCTACACCTTC
CDR3: CASQTGVGYTF
D: TRBD1
V: TRBV7-9
J: TRBJ1-2
size: few

DNA: TGTGCCACAGCGTATGCGTCGGGGTTCTTCGGCAATCAGCCCCAGCATTTT
CDR3: CATAYASGFFGNQPQHF
D: -
V: TRBV2
J: TRBJ1-5
size: -

DNA: TGTGCCAGCAGTTACCAGGGTGGAGACACCATATATTTT
CDR3: CASSYQGGDTIYF
D: -
V: TRBV27
J: TRBJ1-3
size: -

DNA: TGTGCCAGCAGCGTAAGACAGGGGGCAAGGGGCAATCAGCCCCAGCATTTT
CDR3: CASSVRQGARGNQPQHF
D: -
V: TRBV21-1
J: TRBJ1-5
size: -

DNA: TGCGCCAGCAGCTTTGGGACTAGCGGGAGTGGCTCAGATACGCAGTATTTT
CDR3: CASSFGTSGSGSDTQYF
D: TRBD2
V: TRBV5-1
J: TRBJ2-3
size: -

DNA: TGTGCCAGCAGTGAGGGGACAGTTAACAATCAGCCCCAGCATTTT
CDR3: CASSEGTVNNQPQHF
D: TRBD1
V: TRBV2
J: TRBJ1-5
size: -

DNA: TGTGCCAGCAGTTTAATCGACAGGGATCAGCCCCAGCATTTT
CDR3: CASSLIDRDQPQHF
D: TRBD1
V: TRBV28
J: TRBJ1-5
size: once

DNA: TGTGCCAGTAGTATTGCGGGGTTTGGCACTGAAGCTTTCTTT
CDR3: CASSIAGFGTEAFF
D: -
V: TRBV19
J: TRBJ1-1
size: -